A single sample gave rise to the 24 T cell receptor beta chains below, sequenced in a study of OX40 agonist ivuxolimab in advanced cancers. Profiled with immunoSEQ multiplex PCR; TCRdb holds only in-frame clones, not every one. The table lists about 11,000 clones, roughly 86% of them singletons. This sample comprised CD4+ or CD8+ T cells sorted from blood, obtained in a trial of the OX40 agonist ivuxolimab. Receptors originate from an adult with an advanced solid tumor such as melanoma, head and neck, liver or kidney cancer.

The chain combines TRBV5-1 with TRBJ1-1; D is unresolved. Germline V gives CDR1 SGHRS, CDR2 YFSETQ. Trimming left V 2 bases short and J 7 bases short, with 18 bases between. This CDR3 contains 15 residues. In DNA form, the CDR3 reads TGCGCCAGCAGCTTCTCGGACGGGAGATATAATGAAGCTTTCTTT. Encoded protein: CASSFSDGRYNEAFF.

The CDR3 sequence: CASRFISGISYEQYF. In DNA form, the CDR3 reads TGTGCCAGCAGGTTCATTAGCGGGATCTCCTACGAGCAGTACTTC. The chain combines TRBV6-4 with TRBJ2-5; 8 bases are a match to TRBD2. The J call may be faulty, since TRBJ2-7 better matches the DNA end. CDR1 MRHNA and CDR2 SNTAGT come from the germline V gene. This CDR3 spans 15 amino acids.

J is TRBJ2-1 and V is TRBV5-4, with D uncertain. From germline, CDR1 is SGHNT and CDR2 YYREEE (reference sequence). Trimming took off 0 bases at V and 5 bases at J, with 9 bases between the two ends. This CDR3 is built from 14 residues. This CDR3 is CASSLVGGNNEQFF. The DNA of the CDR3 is TGTGCCAGCAGCTTGGTCGGCGGTAACAATGAGCAGTTCTTC.

The CDR3 loop is CASSARDSPTGELFF. In nucleotides, the CDR3 is TGTGCCAGCAGCGCCCGGGACAGTCCCACCGGGGAGCTGTTTTTT. This chain links TRBV7-9 with TRBJ2-2; 7 bases line up with TRBD1. Trimming took 5 bases from V and 4 from J; bases not matched to a gene: 7. This CDR3 has 15 residues. The germline V gene encodes CDR1 SEHNR and CDR2 FQNEAQ (reference sequence). Together with reference TRBV7-9 and TRBJ2-2, the CDR3 gives the full variable domain: DTGVSQNPRHKITKRGQNVTFRCDPISEHNRLYWYRQTLGQGPEFLTYFQNEAQLEKSRLLSDRFSAERPKGSFSTLEIQRTEQGDSAMYLCASSARDSPTGELFFGEGSRLTVL.

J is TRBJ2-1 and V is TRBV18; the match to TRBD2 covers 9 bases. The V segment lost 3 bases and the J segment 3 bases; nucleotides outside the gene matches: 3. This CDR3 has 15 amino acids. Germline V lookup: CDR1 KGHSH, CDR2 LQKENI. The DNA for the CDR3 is TGTGCCAGCTCACCCAAGACTAGCGGCTACAATGAGCAGTTCTTC. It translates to CASSPKTSGYNEQFF.

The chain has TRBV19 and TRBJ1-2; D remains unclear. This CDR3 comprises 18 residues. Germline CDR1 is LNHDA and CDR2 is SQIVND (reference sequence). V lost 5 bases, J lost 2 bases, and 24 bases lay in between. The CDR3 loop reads CASSAITGNSWLNYGYTF. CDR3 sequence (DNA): TGTGCCAGTAGTGCTATAACTGGGAATTCGTGGTTGAACTATGGCTACACCTTC.

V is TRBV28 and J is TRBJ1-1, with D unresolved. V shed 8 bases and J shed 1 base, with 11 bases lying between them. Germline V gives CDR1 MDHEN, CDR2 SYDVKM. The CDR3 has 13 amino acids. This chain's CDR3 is CASRWIPNTEAFF. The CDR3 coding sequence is TGTGCCAGCCGTTGGATTCCGAACACTGAAGCTTTCTTT.

The CDR3 spells CATSRDAPRGEPQHF. The DNA of the CDR3 is TGTGCCACCAGCAGAGATGCCCCCCGGGGCGAGCCCCAGCATTTT. This sequence joins TRBV15 and TRBJ1-5, with D possibly TRBD1 on 5 matching bases. Germline V gene data show CDR1 as LNHNV and CDR2 as YYDKDF (reference sequence). Trimming shortened V by 0 bases and J by 8 bases, and 14 bases separated the two germline ends. The CDR3 runs to 15 residues.

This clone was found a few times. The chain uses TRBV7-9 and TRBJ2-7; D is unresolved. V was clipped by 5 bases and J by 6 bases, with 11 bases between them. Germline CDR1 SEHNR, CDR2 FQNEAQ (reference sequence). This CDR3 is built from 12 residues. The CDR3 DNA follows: TGTGCCAGCAGCCTCCCATGGTCCGAGCAGTACTTC. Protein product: CASSLPWSEQYF. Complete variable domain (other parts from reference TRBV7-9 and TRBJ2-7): DTGVSQNPRHKITKRGQNVTFRCDPISEHNRLYWYRQTLGQGPEFLTYFQNEAQLEKSRLLSDRFSAERPKGSFSTLEIQRTEQGDSAMYLCASSLPWSEQYFGPGTRLTVT.

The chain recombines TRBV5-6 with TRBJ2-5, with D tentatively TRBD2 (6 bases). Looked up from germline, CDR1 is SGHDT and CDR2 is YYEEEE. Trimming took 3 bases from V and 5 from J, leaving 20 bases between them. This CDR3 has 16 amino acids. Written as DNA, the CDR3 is TGTGCCAGCAGCTCTCCTGTCCGGGAGTCCCGGGAGACCCAGTACTTC. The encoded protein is CASSSPVRESRETQYF.

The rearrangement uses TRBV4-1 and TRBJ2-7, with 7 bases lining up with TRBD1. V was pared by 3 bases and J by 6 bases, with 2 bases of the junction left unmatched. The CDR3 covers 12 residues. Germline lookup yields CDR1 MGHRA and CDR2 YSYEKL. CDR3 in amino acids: CASSQTGFEQYF. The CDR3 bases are TGCGCCAGCAGCCAGACAGGGTTCGAGCAGTACTTC.

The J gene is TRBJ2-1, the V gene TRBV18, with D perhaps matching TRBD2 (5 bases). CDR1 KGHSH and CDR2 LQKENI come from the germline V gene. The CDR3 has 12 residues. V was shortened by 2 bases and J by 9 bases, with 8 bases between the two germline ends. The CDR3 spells CASSPSGGEQFF. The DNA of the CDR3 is TGTGCCAGCTCACCATCAGGAGGTGAGCAGTTCTTC. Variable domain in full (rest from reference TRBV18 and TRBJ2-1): NAGVMQNPRHLVRRRGQEARLRCSPMKGHSHVYWYRQLPEEGLKFMVYLQKENIIDESGMPKERFSAEFPKEGPSILRIQQVVRGDSAAYFCASSPSGGEQFFGPGTRLTVL.

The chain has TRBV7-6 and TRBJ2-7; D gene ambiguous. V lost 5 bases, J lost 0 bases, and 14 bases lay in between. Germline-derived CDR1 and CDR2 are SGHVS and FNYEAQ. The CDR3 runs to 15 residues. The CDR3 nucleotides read TGTGCCAGCAGCCCCCGCCCGGTAACCTCCTACGAGCAGTACTTC. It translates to CASSPRPVTSYEQYF.

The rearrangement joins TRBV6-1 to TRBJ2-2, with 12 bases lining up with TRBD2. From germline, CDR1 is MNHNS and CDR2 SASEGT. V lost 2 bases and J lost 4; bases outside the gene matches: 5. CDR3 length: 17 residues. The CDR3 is CASSELAGGPITGELFF. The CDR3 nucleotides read TGTGCCAGCAGTGAACTAGCGGGAGGGCCGATCACCGGGGAGCTGTTTTTT.

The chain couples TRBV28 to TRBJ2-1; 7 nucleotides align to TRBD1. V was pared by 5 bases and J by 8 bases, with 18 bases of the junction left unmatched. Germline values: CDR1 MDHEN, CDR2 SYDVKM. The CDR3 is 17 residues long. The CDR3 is CASSDLYRGPKEDEQFF. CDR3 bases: TGTGCCAGCAGTGACCTTTACAGGGGCCCGAAAGAGGATGAGCAGTTCTTC.

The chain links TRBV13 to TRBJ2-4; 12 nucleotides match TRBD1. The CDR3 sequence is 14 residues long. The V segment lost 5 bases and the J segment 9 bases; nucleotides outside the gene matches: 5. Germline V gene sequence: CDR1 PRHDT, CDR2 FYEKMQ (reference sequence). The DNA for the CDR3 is TGTGCCAGCAGCCAGGGACAGGGGGCTGGCATTCAGTACTTC. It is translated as CASSQGQGAGIQYF.

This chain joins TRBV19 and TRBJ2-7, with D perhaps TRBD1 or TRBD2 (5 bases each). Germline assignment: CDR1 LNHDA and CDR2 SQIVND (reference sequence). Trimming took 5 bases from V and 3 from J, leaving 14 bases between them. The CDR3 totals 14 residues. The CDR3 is CASSAGTANYEQYF. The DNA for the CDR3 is TGTGCCAGTAGTGCCGGGACGGCGAACTACGAGCAGTACTTC. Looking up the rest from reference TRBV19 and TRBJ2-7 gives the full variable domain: DGGITQSPKYLFRKEGQNVTLSCEQNLNHDAMYWYRQDPGQGLRLIYYSQIVNDFQKGDIAEGYSVSREKKESFPLTVTSAQKNPTAFYLCASSAGTANYEQYFGPGTRLTVT.

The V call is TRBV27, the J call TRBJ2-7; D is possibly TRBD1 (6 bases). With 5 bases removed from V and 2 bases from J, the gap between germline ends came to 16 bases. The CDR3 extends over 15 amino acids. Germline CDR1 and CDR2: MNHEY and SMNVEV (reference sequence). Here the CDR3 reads CASSADRFLTYEQYF. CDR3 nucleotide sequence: TGTGCCAGCAGTGCCGACAGGTTCCTCACCTACGAGCAGTACTTC.

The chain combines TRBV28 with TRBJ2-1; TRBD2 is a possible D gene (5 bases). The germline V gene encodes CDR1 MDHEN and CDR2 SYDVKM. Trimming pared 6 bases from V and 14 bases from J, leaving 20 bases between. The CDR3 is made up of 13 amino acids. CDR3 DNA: TGTGCCAGCAGACAAATTTCAGCGAGGGCGGAGTTCTTC. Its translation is CASRQISARAEFF.

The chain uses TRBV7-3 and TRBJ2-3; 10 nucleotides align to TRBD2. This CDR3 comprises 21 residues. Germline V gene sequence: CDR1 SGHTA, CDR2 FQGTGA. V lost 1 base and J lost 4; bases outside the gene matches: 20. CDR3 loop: CASSLSGIRGPSGRKADTQYF. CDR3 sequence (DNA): TGTGCCAGCAGCTTAAGTGGGATCAGGGGGCCTAGCGGGAGAAAGGCAGATACGCAGTATTTT.

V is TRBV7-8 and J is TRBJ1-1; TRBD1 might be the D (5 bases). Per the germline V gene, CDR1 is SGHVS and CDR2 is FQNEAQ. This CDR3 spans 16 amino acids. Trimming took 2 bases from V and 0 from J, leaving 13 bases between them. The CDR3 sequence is CASSLWGRSMNTEAFF. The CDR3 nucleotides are TGTGCCAGCAGCTTATGGGGGAGATCCATGAACACTGAAGCTTTCTTT. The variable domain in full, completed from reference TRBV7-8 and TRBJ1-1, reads GAGVSQSPRYKVAKRGQDVALRCDPISGHVSLFWYQQALGQGPEFLTYFQNEAQLDKSGLPSDRFFAERPEGSVSTLKIQRTQQEDSAVYLCASSLWGRSMNTEAFFGQGTRLTVV.

The CDR3 loop reads CASSEQGGDSYEQYF. CDR3 nucleotide sequence: TGTGCCAGCAGTGAACAAGGAGGAGACTCCTACGAGCAGTACTTC. This chain links TRBV6-1 with TRBJ2-7; a weak D match, TRBD2 (5 bases). V was shortened by 2 bases and J by 0 bases, with 11 bases between the two germline ends. CDR3 length equals 15 residues. Germline assignment: CDR1 MNHNS and CDR2 SASEGT.

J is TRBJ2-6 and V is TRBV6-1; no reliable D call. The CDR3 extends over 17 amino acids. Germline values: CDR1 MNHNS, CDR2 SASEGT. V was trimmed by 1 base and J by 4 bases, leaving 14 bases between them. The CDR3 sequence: CASSEDLWQVGANVLTF. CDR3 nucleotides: TGTGCCAGCAGTGAAGACCTTTGGCAGGTCGGGGCCAACGTCCTGACTTTC.

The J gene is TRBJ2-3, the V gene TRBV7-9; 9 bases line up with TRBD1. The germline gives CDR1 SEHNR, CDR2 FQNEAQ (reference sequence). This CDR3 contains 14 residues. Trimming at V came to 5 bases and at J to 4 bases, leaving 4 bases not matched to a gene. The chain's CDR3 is CASSTTGGPDTQYF. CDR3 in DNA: TGTGCCAGCAGCACAACAGGGGGCCCAGATACGCAGTATTTT.